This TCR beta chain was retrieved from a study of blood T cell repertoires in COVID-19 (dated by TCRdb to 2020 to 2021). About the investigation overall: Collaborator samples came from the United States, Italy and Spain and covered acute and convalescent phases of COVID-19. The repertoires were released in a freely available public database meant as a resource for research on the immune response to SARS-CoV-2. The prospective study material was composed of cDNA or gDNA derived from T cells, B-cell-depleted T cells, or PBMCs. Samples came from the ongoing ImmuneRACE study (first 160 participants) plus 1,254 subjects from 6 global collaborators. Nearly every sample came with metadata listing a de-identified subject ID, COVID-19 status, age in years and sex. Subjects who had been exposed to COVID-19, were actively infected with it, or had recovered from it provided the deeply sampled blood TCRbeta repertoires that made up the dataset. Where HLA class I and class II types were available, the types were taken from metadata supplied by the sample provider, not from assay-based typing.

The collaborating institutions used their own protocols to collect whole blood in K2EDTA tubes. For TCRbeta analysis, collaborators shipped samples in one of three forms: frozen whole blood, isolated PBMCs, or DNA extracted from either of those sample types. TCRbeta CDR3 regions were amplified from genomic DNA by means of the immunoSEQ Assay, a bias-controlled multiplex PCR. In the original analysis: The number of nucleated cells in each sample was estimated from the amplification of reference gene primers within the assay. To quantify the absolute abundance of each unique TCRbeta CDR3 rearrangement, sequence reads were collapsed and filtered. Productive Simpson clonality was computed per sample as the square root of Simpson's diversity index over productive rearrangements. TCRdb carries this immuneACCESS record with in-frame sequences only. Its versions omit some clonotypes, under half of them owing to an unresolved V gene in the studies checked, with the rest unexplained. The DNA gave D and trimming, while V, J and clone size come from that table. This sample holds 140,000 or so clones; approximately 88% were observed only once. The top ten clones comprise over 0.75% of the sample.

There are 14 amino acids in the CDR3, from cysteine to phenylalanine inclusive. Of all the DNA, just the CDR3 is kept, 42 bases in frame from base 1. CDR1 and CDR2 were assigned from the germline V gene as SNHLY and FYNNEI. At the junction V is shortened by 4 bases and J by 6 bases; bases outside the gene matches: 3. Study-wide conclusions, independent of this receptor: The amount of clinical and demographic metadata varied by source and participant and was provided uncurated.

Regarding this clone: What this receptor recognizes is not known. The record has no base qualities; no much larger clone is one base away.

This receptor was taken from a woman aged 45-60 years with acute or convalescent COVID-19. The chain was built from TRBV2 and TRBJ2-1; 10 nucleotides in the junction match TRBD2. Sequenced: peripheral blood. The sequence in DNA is TGTGCCAGCAGTGTGATAGCGGGGGGCAATGAGCAGTTCTTC. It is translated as CASSVIAGGNEQFF. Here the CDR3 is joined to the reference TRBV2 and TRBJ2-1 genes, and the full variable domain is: EPEVTQTPSHQVTQMGQEVILRCVPISNHLYFYWYRQILGQKVEFLVSFYNNEISEKSEIFDDQFSVERPDGSNFTLKIRSTKLEDSAMYFCASSVIAGGNEQFFGPGTRLTVL.